The 28 T cell receptor beta chains given below trace back to one sample, sequenced in a study of vaccination effects on CD4 cells after COVID-19. Their target antigens are unknown. Antigen-specific CD4+ T cell clonotypes were called by their expansion after viral peptide-pool culture in ViraFEST. The culture ran for approximately 9 days before CD4+ T cells were isolated. Among the vaccine recipients, none had a prior SARS-CoV-2 infection, and nucleocapsid antibodies were negative. Method: immunoSEQ multiplex PCR; TCRdb's copy keeps in-frame clones and lacks some. The data hold 78,000 or so clones, with under 80% observed a single time. Here the sequenced sample was CD4+ T cells from PBMCs cultured with SARS-CoV-2 spike peptides, taken before COVID-19 vaccination. These receptors came from a human donor who received a COVID-19 vaccine.

This rearrangement joins TRBV7-9 to TRBJ1-2; the match to TRBD1 covers 7 bases. Germline V gene sequence: CDR1 SEHNR, CDR2 FQNEAQ (reference sequence). The CDR3 has 13 amino acids. The trim removed 1 base at V and 8 bases at J, leaving 4 bases unmatched. The chain's CDR3 is CASSLVDREGYTF. The CDR3, as DNA: TGTGCCAGCAGCTTAGTAGACAGGGAAGGCTACACCTTC.

The genes are TRBV18 and TRBJ2-7; 11 nucleotides agree with TRBD1. Germline assignment: CDR1 KGHSH and CDR2 LQKENI. Losses at the gene ends were 6 bases for V and 2 bases for J; bases not matched to a gene: 6. CDR3 length equals 15 residues. CDR3 DNA sequence: TGTGCCAGCTCCTACGGGACAGGGGGAACCTACGAGCAGTACGTC. This sequence encodes CASSYGTGGTYEQYV.

Here the CDR3 reads CASSMTGANVLTF. The CDR3 DNA sequence: TGTGCCAGTAGTATGACTGGGGCCAACGTCCTGACTTTC. V usage is TRBV19 and J usage is TRBJ2-6; D unresolved. The CDR3 sequence is 13 residues long. CDR1 is LNHDA and CDR2 is SQIVND in the germline V gene (reference sequence). Trimming stripped 3 bases from V and 2 bases from J, with 2 bases between. The variable domain in full, with the rest retrieved from reference TRBV19 and TRBJ2-6, is DGGITQSPKYLFRKEGQNVTLSCEQNLNHDAMYWYRQDPGQGLRLIYYSQIVNDFQKGDIAEGYSVSREKKESFPLTVTSAQKNPTAFYLCASSMTGANVLTFGAGSRLTVL.

This chain joins TRBV14 and TRBJ2-7, with D perhaps matching TRBD1 or TRBD2 (6 bases each). The CDR3 spans 19 residues. Germline lookup yields CDR1 SGHDN and CDR2 FVKESK. Deletions cut 2 bases from V and 9 bases from J, with 32 bases between. CDR3 region: CASSQRGALNSFLRNGQYV. In DNA, the CDR3 is TGTGCCAGCAGCCAAAGGGGGGCCCTAAACTCATTCCTACGTAACGGGCAGTACGTC.

The chain joins TRBV3-1 (or the pseudogene TRBV3-2) to TRBJ2-2, with D perhaps matching TRBD1 or TRBD2 (5 bases each). CDR3 length: 14 residues. Germline assignment: CDR1 LGHDT and CDR2 YNNKEL (reference sequence). Trimming took 4 bases from V and 4 from J, leaving 10 bases between them. The CDR3 coding sequence is TGTGCCAGCAGCCGGGACCCCCTCACCGGGGAGCTGTTTTTT. Protein: CASSRDPLTGELFF.

The chain couples TRBV6-6 to TRBJ1-5, with D uncertain. Germline CDR1 reads MNHNY; CDR2 reads SVGAGI (reference sequence). V dropped 2 bases and J dropped 2 bases, with 7 bases sitting between them. CDR3 size: 14 residues. CDR3 bases: TGTGCCAGCAGTTACGGGAGGGGCAATCAGCCCCAGCATTTT. This sequence encodes CASSYGRGNQPQHF.

This clone was detected only a few times. The J gene is TRBJ2-1, the V gene TRBV4-1, with 7 bases identical to TRBD1. With V trimmed by 1 base and J by 8 bases, 5 bases remained unmatched. This CDR3 is built from 14 residues. Germline V gene lookup returns CDR1 MGHRA and CDR2 YSYEKL. The CDR3 loop reads CASSQGGTAYEQFF. The DNA of the CDR3 is TGCGCCAGCAGCCAAGGGGGGACAGCTTATGAGCAGTTCTTC.

The V call is TRBV24-1, the J call TRBJ2-3; D possibly matches TRBD1 or TRBD2 (7 bases each). Germline CDR1 KGHDR, CDR2 SFDVKD. This CDR3 is built from 14 residues. V lost 7 bases, J lost 1 base, and 11 bases lay in between. The CDR3 DNA sequence: TGTGCCACCAGGGCAGGGGGGGGCACAGATACGCAGTATTTT. It is translated as CATRAGGGTDTQYF.

This clone has just a few counts. The rearrangement uses TRBV12-3 or TRBV12-4 and TRBJ1-6; D uncertain. V lost 2 bases and J 3 bases, leaving 2 bases between the germline ends. There are 13 residues in the CDR3. CDR3 nucleotides: TGTGCCAGCAGTTTAAGCTATAATTCACCCCTCCACTTT. Amino acid sequence: CASSLSYNSPLHF.

The V and J genes are TRBV11-2 and TRBJ2-2; TRBD2 agrees at 13 bases. After removal of 6 bases from V and 7 bases from J, the junction contained 8 bases not matched to a gene. The length of the CDR3 is 16 residues. Germline CDR1 reads SGHAT; CDR2 reads FQNNGV. The CDR3 loop is CASRLTSGGAGGELFF. DNA of the CDR3: TGTGCCAGCAGACTTACTAGCGGGGGGGCCGGCGGGGAGCTGTTTTTT.

The chain joins TRBV13 to TRBJ2-1; 11 nucleotides line up with TRBD2. This CDR3 contains 16 residues. Losses at the gene ends were 0 bases for V and 12 bases for J; bases not matched to a gene: 10. The germline CDR1 and CDR2 sequences are PRHDT and FYEKMQ (reference sequence). CDR3 protein: CASSLGLGTSGTLQFF. The CDR3 DNA is TGTGCCAGCAGCTTAGGATTGGGGACTAGCGGCACCCTGCAGTTCTTC.

The CDR3 sequence: CASSLAGRQETQYF. The CDR3 nucleotides are TGCGCCAGCAGCTTAGCGGGGAGGCAAGAGACCCAGTACTTC. V is TRBV5-1 and J is TRBJ2-5; the match to TRBD2 covers 7 bases. V gave up 2 bases and J gave up 2 bases; unmatched junction bases: 3. The CDR3 has 14 residues. In germline, CDR1 is SGHRS, CDR2 YFSETQ.

The rearrangement links TRBV29-1 to TRBJ2-4; 7 bases align to TRBD1. CDR3 length equals 14 residues. V lost 5 bases, J lost 1 base, and 5 bases stayed unmatched. Looked up from germline, CDR1 is SQVTM and CDR2 is ANQGSEA. This CDR3 is CSVLTGFAKNIQYF. CDR3 nucleotides: TGCAGCGTTCTGACAGGGTTTGCCAAAAACATTCAGTACTTC.

In this sample, this clone turned up a few times. V and J are TRBV6-5 and TRBJ1-2; 8 nucleotides agree with TRBD1. V dropped 6 bases and J dropped 4; count of bases not matched to a gene: 7. The length of the CDR3 is 14 residues. Germline V gene lookup returns CDR1 MNHEY and CDR2 SVGAGI. CDR3 bases: TGTGCCAGCAGACCGACAGGGGTGGGCTATGGCTACACCTTC. Its protein product is CASRPTGVGYGYTF.

The chain carries TRBV3-1 (or the pseudogene TRBV3-2) and TRBJ2-3; D possibly uses TRBD1 or TRBD2 (6 bases each). Germline loops: CDR1 LGHDT, CDR2 YNNKEL (reference sequence). Trimming took 0 bases from V and 1 from J, leaving 11 bases between them. CDR3 length: 16 residues. This CDR3 is CASSQDVGGGTDTQYF. DNA for the CDR3: TGTGCCAGCAGCCAAGATGTCGGGGGCGGCACAGATACGCAGTATTTT.

V and J are TRBV9 and TRBJ2-5; TRBD2 aligns across 12 bases. V was clipped by 4 bases and J by 4 bases; unmatched bases: 17. The CDR3 has 19 amino acids. Germline V gene data show CDR1 as SGDLS and CDR2 as YYNGEE. The CDR3 region is CASSPRGLAGIGAGETQYF. The CDR3 nucleotides read TGTGCCAGCAGCCCAAGGGGACTAGCGGGTATCGGGGCCGGAGAGACCCAGTACTTC.

This clone was counted a single time. The chain joins TRBV6-2 or TRBV6-3 to TRBJ2-3; D possibly corresponds to TRBD2 (5 bases). The V gene lost 4 bases and the J gene lost 7 bases, with 12 bases spanning the gap. Germline-derived CDR1 and CDR2 are MNHEY and SVGEGT. The CDR3 runs to 13 residues. The CDR3 spells CASSSTSANTQYF. The CDR3 region has the DNA TGTGCCAGCAGTTCCACTAGTGCGAATACGCAGTATTTT.

This clone showed up just a few times. This chain connects TRBV19 to TRBJ1-1; D not resolved. Trimming stripped 8 bases from V and 1 base from J, with 14 bases between. The germline V gene has CDR1 LNHDA and CDR2 SQIVND (reference sequence). The CDR3 runs 14 residues. The CDR3 DNA reads as TGTGCCAGTCTTCGTTCAGAAAAGAACACTGAAGCTTTCTTT. Its translation: CASLRSEKNTEAFF.

This chain links TRBV7-8 with TRBJ1-5; TRBD1 is a possible D gene (6 bases). CDR3 length equals 15 residues. The V end was cut by 1 base, the J end by 3 bases, with 10 bases between. CDR1 and CDR2 (germline): SGHVS, FQNEAQ. The CDR3 nucleotides are TGTGCCAGCAGCTTAGTGGGGGACACCAATCAGCCCCAGCATTTT. Translation gives CASSLVGDTNQPQHF.

The chain is built from TRBV7-2 and TRBJ2-2; 9 bases match TRBD2. The trim removed 3 bases at V and 3 bases at J, leaving 5 bases unmatched. Per the germline V gene, CDR1 is SGHTA and CDR2 is FQGNSA. CDR3 length: 16 residues. CDR3 DNA: TGTGCCAGCAGCTTTTTTAGCGGGGGATACACCGGGGAGCTGTTTTTT. Amino acids: CASSFFSGGYTGELFF.

J is TRBJ2-7 and V is TRBV6-5, with D tentatively TRBD2 (6 bases). Trimming removed 0 bases from V and 7 bases from J, with 10 bases in between. The CDR3 is 13 residues long. CDR1 is MNHEY and CDR2 is SVGAGI in the germline V gene. The DNA of the CDR3 is TGTGCCAGCAGTTACTCTCAGGGAGGTGAGCAGTACGTC. This sequence encodes CASSYSQGGEQYV.

V gene TRBV7-3 combines with J gene TRBJ1-1; perhaps TRBD1 as D (5 bases). CDR1 SGHTA and CDR2 FQGTGA come from the germline V gene. The ends were cut back, 6 bases at V and 3 bases at J, with 11 bases in the middle. The CDR3 has 13 amino acids. The CDR3 coding sequence is TGTGCCAGCAGACTAGACAGATACACTGAAGCTTTCTTT. It is translated as CASRLDRYTEAFF.

The chain links TRBV19 to TRBJ2-4, with D unresolved. Trimming removed 6 bases at V and 3 bases at J, with 9 bases between. This CDR3 is built from 13 residues. From germline, CDR1 is LNHDA and CDR2 SQIVND (reference sequence). CDR3 nucleotide sequence: TGTGCCAGTAGGTCCGTCGACAAAAACATTCAGTACTTC. Translating it yields CASRSVDKNIQYF.

This chain's CDR3 is CAWRSSWNSPLHF. The CDR3 DNA reads TGTGCCTGGAGGTCCTCCTGGAATTCACCCCTCCACTTT. The rearrangement uses TRBV30 and TRBJ1-6; no clear D gene. V shed 3 bases and J shed 7 bases, with 10 bases lying between them. The CDR3 covers 13 residues. Germline assignment: CDR1 GTSNPN and CDR2 SVGIG (reference sequence).

This chain links TRBV24-1 with TRBJ2-2, with 9 bases matching TRBD1. The CDR3 length is 17 residues. Per the germline V gene, CDR1 is KGHDR and CDR2 is SFDVKD. With V trimmed by 3 bases and J by 7 bases, 11 bases remained unmatched. CDR3 sequence: CATSDLAGTGKIGELFF. As DNA, the CDR3 is TGTGCCACCAGTGATCTTGCCGGGACAGGGAAGATCGGGGAGCTGTTTTTT.

The V gene is TRBV10-3, the J gene TRBJ2-5; the D gene could be TRBD1 or TRBD2 (5 bases each). The CDR3 has 13 residues. The V end was cut by 3 bases, the J end by 3 bases, with 8 bases between. Germline V gene lookup returns CDR1 ENHRY and CDR2 SYGVKD. The CDR3 coding sequence is TGTGCCATCAGTGATGGGGGTGAAGAGACCCAGTACTTC. It yields the protein CAISDGGEETQYF.

V is TRBV5-1 and J is TRBJ1-2; no clear D. The CDR3 totals 11 residues. CDR1 and CDR2 from the germline V gene are SGHRS and YFSETQ. Between the trimmed V and J ends, which lost 3 bases and 6 bases, there was a span of 6 bases. CDR3 loop: CASSYRDGYTF. CDR3 DNA sequence: TGCGCCAGCAGCTACAGAGATGGCTACACCTTC. The complete variable domain, with remaining parts taken from reference TRBV5-1 and TRBJ1-2, reads KAGVTQTPRYLIKTRGQQVTLSCSPISGHRSVSWYQQTPGQGLQFLFEYFSETQRNKGNFPGRFSGRQFSNSRSEMNVSTLELGDSALYLCASSYRDGYTFGSGTRLTVV.

V gene TRBV11-2 combines with J gene TRBJ2-5; D perhaps matches TRBD1 (5 bases). The CDR3 consists of 12 residues. V gave up 5 bases and J gave up 7 bases, with 11 bases separating them. From germline, CDR1 is SGHAT and CDR2 FQNNGV. The CDR3 nucleotides are TGTGCCAGCAGCCCCCGTCAGGGGACCCAGTACTTC. Its protein product is CASSPRQGTQYF.